Listed below are T cell receptor beta chains from one sample, sequenced in a study of blood T cells in healthy people across ages. TCRdb processed the 5' RACE reads anew with MiXCR; each CDR3 protein has one entry. This sample carries around 620,000 distinct CDR3 sequences, roughly 28% of them seen once, and the ten largest clones take under 20%. The sequenced sample was blood. All receptors come from a woman between 70 and 85 years old in good health. CDR3s include the opening cysteine and the closing phenylalanine or tryptophan. D genes are given only for firm matches. Size is omitted from some rows. Given values are once, few, many or a class for expanded clones.

clone size	V gene	J gene	CDR3 length	D gene	CDR3 protein	CDR3 DNA
few	TRBV7-7	TRBJ1-4	13	.	CASSKSSTEKLFF	TGTGCTAGCAGTAAATCATCGACAGAAAAACTGTTTTTT
few	TRBV9	TRBJ2-6	20	TRBD1	CASSVVPGGLFSSGANVLTF	TGTGCCAGCAGCGTAGTGCCAGGGGGCCTTTTCAGCTCTGGGGCCAACGTCCTGACTTTC
.	TRBV20-1	TRBJ1-2	14	TRBD1	CSASGQGVSGSYTF	TGCAGTGCTTCGGGACAGGGAGTTTCGGGCAGCTACACCTTC
.	TRBV20-1	TRBJ2-3	14	TRBD1	CSAPSPGGGDTQYF	TGCAGTGCTCCTTCCCCAGGGGGCGGGGATACGCAGTATTTT
.	TRBV7-6	TRBJ2-3	15	.	CASSVRLGGTDTQYF	TGTGCCAGCAGCGTAAGACTAGGAGGCACAGATACGCAGTATTTT
many	TRBV20-1	TRBJ2-1	13	.	CSGPKGGEDEQFF	TGCAGTGGTCCGAAGGGGGGCGAGGATGAGCAGTTCTTC
.	TRBV7-3	TRBJ2-5	15	TRBD2	CASSFGGGTGETQYF	TGTGCCAGCAGCTTTGGCGGGGGGACGGGAGAGACCCAGTACTTC
few	TRBV7-2	TRBJ2-5	17	TRBD2	CASSLAKSSGYQETQYF	TGTGCCAGCAGCTTAGCGAAATCTAGCGGCTACCAAGAGACCCAGTACTTC
once	TRBV20-1	TRBJ2-5	12	.	CSGRGQQETQYF	TGCAGTGGCAGGGGACAACAAGAGACCCAGTACTTC
.	TRBV29-1	TRBJ2-7	15	TRBD1	CSVATVRQGPYEQYF	TGCAGCGTTGCTACCGTCCGACAGGGCCCCTACGAGCAGTACTTC
few	TRBV20-1	TRBJ2-3	15	TRBD2	CSARGSGDNTDTQYF	TGCAGTGCTAGAGGTAGCGGGGACAACACAGATACGCAGTATTTT
.	TRBV29-1	TRBJ2-5	12	.	CSGLEGAETQYF	TGCAGCGGATTGGAGGGGGCAGAGACCCAGTACTTC
few	TRBV6-1	TRBJ1-6	16	.	CASRAVHREARSPLHF	TGTGCCAGCAGAGCCGTCCACAGGGAGGCACGGTCACCCCTCCACTTT
.	TRBV3-1	TRBJ1-2	14	TRBD1	CASSPTTGGYGYTF	TGTGCCAGCAGCCCTACTACAGGGGGCTATGGCTACACCTTC
.	TRBV7-2	TRBJ2-2	13	.	CASSLAWTGEPFF	TGTGCCAGCAGCTTAGCCTGGACCGGGGAGCCGTTTTTT
many	TRBV5-1	TRBJ2-5	13	.	CASRSSGQETQYF	TGCGCCAGCAGGTCTTCCGGGCAAGAGACCCAGTACTTC
.	TRBV5-5	TRBJ1-2	12	.	CASSFAGEGYTF	TGTGCCAGCAGCTTCGCAGGGGAAGGCTACACCTTC
many	TRBV6-5	TRBJ1-1	14	TRBD1	CASLGGIVNTEAFF	TGTGCCAGCCTAGGGGGCATCGTGAACACTGAAGCTTTCTTT